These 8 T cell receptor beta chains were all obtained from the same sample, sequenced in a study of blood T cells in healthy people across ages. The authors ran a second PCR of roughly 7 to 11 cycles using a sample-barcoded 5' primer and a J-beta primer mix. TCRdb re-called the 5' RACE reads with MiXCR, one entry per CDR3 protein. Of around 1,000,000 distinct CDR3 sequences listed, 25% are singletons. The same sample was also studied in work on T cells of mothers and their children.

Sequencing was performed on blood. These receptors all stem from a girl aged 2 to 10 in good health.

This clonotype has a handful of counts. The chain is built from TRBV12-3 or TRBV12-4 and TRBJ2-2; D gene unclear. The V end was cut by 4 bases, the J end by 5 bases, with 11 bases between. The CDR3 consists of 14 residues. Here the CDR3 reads CASSSRLGTGELFF. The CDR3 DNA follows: TGTGCCAGCAGTTCCCGCTTGGGAACCGGGGAGCTGTTTTTT.

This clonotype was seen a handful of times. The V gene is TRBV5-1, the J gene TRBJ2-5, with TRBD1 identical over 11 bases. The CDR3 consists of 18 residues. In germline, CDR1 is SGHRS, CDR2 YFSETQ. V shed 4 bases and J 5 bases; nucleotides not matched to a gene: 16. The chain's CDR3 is CASSIHSPGQGVGETQYF. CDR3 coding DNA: TGCGCCAGCAGCATACACTCACCGGGACAGGGGGTCGGGGAGACCCAGTACTTC.

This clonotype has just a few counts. The chain's CDR3 is CASSQIALVPETQYF. CDR3 nucleotides: TGTGCCAGCAGCCAAATAGCCCTAGTCCCAGAGACCCAGTACTTC. V usage is TRBV3-1 and J usage is TRBJ2-7; the D is unclear. The J call may be wrong; the DNA end is better matched by TRBJ2-5. Germline assignment: CDR1 LGHDT and CDR2 YNNKEL (reference sequence). CDR3 size: 15 residues.

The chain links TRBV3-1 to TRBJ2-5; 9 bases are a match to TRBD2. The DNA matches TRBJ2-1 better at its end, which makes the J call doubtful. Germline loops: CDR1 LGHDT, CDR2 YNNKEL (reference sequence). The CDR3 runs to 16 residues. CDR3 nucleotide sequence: TGTGCCAGCAGCCAAGATTCTAGCGGGAAGATATATGAGCAGTTCTTC. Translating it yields CASSQDSSGKIYEQFF.

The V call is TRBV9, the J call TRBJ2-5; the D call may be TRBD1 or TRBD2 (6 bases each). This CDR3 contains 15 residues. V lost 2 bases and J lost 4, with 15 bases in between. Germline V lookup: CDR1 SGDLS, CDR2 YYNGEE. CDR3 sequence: CASSVEGGTGETQYF. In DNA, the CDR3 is TGTGCCAGCAGCGTGGAGGGGGGCACGGGAGAGACCCAGTACTTC.

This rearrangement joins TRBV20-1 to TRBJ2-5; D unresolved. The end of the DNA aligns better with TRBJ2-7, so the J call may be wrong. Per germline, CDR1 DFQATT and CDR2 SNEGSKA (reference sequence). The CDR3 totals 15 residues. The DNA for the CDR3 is TGCAGTGCTAGAGATGCCCACCTCAGATCCTACGAGCAGTACTTC. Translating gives CSARDAHLRSYEQYF.

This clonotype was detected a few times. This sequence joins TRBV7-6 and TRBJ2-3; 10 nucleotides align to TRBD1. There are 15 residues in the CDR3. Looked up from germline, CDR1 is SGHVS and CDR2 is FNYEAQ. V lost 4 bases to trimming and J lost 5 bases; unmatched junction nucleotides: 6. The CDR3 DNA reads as TGTGCCAGCAGCTCACGACAGGGGGCCGAAGATACGCAGTATTTT. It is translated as CASSSRQGAEDTQYF.

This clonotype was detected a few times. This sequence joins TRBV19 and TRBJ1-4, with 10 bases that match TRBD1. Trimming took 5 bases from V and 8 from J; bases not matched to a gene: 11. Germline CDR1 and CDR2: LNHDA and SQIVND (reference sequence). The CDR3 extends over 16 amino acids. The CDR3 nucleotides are TGTGCCAGTAGTCCCTATCGACAGGGGGCGCGAGAAAAACTGTTTTTT. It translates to CASSPYRQGAREKLFF.